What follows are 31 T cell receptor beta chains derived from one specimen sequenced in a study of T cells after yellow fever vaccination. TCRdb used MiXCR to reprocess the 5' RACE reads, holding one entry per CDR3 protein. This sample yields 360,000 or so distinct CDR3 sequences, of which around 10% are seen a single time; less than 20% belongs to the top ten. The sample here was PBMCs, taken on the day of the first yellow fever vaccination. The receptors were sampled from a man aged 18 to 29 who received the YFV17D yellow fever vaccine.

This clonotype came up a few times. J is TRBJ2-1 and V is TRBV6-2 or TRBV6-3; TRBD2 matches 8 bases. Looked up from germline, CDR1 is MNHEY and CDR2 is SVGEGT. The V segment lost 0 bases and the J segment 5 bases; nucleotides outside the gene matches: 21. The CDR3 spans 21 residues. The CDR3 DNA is TGTGCCAGCAGTTACTCCCCTCGAATTACTTACCCAGCGGGGGCGGACAATGAGCAGTTCTTC. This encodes CASSYSPRITYPAGADNEQFF.

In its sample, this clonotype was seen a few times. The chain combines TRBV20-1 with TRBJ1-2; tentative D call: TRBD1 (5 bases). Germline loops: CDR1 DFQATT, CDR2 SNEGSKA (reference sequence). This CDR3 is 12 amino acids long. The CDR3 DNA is TGCAGGCCTGACAGACTGGGGTATGGCTACACCTTC. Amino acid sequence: CRPDRLGYGYTF.

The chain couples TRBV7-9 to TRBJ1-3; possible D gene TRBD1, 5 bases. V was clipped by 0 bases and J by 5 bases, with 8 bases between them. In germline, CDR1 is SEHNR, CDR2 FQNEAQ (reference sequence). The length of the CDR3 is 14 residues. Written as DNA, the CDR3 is TGTGCCAGCAGCTTAGCCAGGGAAAGAAACACCATATATTTT. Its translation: CASSLARERNTIYF.

The CDR3 DNA reads as TGTGCCAGCAGCTTAGGGCTGCCCGCATACAATGAGCAGTTCTTC. Translated, it gives CASSLGLPAYNEQFF. The rearrangement joins TRBV7-2 to TRBJ2-1; D uncertain. The germline V and J ends were trimmed by 1 base and 4 bases, with 11 bases remaining between them. The CDR3 is 15 amino acids. Germline V gene sequence: CDR1 SGHTA, CDR2 FQGNSA. The entire variable domain, with the rest obtained from reference TRBV7-2 and TRBJ2-1, is as follows: GAGVSQSPSNKVTEKGKDVELRCDPISGHTALYWYRQSLGQGLEFLIYFQGNSAPDKSGLPSDRFSAERTGGSVSTLTIQRTQQEDSAVYLCASSLGLPAYNEQFFGPGTRLTVL.

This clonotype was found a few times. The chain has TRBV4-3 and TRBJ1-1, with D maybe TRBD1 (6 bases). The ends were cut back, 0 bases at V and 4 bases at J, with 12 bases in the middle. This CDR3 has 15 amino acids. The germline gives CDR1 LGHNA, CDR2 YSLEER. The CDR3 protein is CASSQDTGTITEAFF. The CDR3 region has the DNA TGCGCCAGCAGCCAAGATACCGGGACAATCACTGAAGCTTTCTTT.

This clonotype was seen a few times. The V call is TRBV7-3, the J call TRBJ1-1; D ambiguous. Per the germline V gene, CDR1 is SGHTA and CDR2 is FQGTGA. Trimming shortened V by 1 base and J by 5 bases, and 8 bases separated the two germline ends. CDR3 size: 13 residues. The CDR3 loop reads CASSLIVETEAFF. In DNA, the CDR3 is TGTGCCAGCAGCTTAATTGTGGAAACTGAAGCTTTCTTT. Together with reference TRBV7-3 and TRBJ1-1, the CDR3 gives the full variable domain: GAGVSQTPSNKVTEKGKYVELRCDPISGHTALYWYRQSLGQGPEFLIYFQGTGAADDSGLPNDRFFAVRPEGSVSTLKIQRTERGDSAVYLCASSLIVETEAFFGQGTRLTVV.

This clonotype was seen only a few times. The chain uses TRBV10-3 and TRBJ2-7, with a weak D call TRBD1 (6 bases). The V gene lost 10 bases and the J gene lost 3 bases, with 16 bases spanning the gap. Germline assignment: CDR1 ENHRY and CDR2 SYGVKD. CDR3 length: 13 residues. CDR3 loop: CATSQGDLYEQYV. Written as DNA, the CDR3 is TGTGCCACCTCACAGGGCGATCTCTACGAGCAGTACGTC.

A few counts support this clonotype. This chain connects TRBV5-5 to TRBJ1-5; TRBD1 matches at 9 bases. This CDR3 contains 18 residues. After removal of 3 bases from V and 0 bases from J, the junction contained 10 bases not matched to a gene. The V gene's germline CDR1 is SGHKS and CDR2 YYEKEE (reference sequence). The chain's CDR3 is CASSSGDRVMSSNQPQHF. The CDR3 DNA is TGTGCCAGCAGCTCTGGGGACAGGGTAATGAGTAGCAATCAGCCCCAGCATTTT.

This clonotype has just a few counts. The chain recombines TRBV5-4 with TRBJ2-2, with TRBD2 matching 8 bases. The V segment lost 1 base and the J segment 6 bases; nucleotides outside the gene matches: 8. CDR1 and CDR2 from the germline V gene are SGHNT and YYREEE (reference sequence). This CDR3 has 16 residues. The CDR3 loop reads CASSLWTSRLSGELFF. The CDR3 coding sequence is TGTGCCAGCAGCTTGTGGACTAGCCGTCTGTCCGGGGAGCTGTTTTTT.

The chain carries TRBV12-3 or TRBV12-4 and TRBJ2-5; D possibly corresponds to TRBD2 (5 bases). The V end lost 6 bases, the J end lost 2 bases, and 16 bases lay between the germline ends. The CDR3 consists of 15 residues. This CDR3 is CASRPHLAGQETQYF. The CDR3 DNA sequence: TGTGCCAGCAGACCCCACCTTGCGGGTCAAGAGACCCAGTACTTC.

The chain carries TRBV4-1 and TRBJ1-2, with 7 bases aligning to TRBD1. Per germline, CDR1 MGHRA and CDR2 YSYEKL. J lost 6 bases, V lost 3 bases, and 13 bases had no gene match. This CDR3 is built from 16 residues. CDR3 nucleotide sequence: TGCGCCAGCAGCCACGTTACAGGGGCCCCTTTGGATGGCTACACCTTC. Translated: CASSHVTGAPLDGYTF.

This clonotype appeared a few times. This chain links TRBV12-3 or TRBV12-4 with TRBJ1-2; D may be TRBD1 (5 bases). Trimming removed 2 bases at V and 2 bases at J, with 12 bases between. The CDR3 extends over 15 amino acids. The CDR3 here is CASSLWGRSNYGYTF. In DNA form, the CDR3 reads TGTGCCAGCAGTTTATGGGGACGGAGCAACTATGGCTACACCTTC.

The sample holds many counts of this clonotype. The CDR3 coding sequence is TGTGCCAGCAGCTTGGGACTTCCTTGGGAGTCACCCCTCCACTTT. This sequence encodes CASSLGLPWESPLHF. The J gene is TRBJ1-6, the V gene TRBV5-4, with D unresolved. CDR3 length equals 15 residues. V shed 0 bases and J shed 10 bases, with 14 bases lying between them. In germline, CDR1 is SGHNT, CDR2 YYREEE (reference sequence).

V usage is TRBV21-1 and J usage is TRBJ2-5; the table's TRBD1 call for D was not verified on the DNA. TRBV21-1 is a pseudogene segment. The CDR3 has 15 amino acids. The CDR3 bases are TGTGCCAGCAAACCCAGACAGGCAATCGTGGAGACCCAGTACTTC. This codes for CASKPRQAIVETQYF.

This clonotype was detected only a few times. The CDR3 sequence is CASSYSLGVNSPLHF. CDR3 coding DNA: TGTGCCAGCAGTTACTCTCTGGGGGTCAATTCACCCCTCCACTTT. The chain uses TRBV6-5 and TRBJ1-6, with D perhaps TRBD1 (5 bases). V gave up 0 bases and J gave up 7 bases, with 10 bases separating them. In germline, CDR1 is MNHEY, CDR2 SVGAGI. The CDR3 runs 15 residues.

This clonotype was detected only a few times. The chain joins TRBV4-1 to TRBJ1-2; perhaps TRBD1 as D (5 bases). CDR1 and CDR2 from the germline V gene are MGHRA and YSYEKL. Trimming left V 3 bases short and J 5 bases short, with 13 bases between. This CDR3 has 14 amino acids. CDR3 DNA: TGCGCCAGCAGCCAGCTCTGGGGGGGGTATGGCTACACCTTC. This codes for CASSQLWGGYGYTF.

The CDR3: CASSLAHRMDGYTF. The CDR3 coding sequence is TGTGCCAGCAGTTTAGCCCACAGGATGGATGGCTACACCTTC. The gene calls are TRBV12-3 or TRBV12-4 and TRBJ1-2; D possibly corresponds to TRBD1 (5 bases). The CDR3 length is 14 residues. V dropped 0 bases and J dropped 6 bases, with 11 bases sitting between them.

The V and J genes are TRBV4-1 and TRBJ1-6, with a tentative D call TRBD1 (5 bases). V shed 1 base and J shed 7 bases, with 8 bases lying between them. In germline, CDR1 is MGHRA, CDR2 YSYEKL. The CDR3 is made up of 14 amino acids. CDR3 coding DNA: TGCGCCAGCAGCCAAGGACGGACAAATTCACCCCTCCACTTT. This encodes CASSQGRTNSPLHF.

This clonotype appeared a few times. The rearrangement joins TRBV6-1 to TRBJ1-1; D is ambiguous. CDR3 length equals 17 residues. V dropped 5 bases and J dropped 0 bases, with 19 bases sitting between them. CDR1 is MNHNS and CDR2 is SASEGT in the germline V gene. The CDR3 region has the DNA TGTGCCAGCAGTCGAATCGGGTCCGGTCAAATGAACACTGAAGCTTTCTTT. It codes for CASSRIGSGQMNTEAFF.

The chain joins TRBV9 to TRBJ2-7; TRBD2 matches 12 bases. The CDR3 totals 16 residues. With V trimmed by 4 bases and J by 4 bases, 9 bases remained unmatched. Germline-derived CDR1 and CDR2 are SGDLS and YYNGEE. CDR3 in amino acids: CASSPRLAGAVYEQYF. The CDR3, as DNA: TGTGCCAGCAGCCCCCGACTAGCGGGGGCTGTATACGAGCAGTACTTC.

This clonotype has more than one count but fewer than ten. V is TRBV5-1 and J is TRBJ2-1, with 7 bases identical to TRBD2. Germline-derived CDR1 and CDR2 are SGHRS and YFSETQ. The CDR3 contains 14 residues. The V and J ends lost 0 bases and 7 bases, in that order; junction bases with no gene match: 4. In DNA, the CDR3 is TGCGCCAGCAGCTTGGCCGGGGGGTGGAATGAGCAGTTCTTC. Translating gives CASSLAGGWNEQFF.

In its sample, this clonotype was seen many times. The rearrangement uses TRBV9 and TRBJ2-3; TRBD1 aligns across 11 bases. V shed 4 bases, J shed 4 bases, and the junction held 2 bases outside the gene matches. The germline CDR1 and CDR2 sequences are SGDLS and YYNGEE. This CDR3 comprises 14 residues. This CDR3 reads CASSRTGGSDTQYF. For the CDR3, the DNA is TGTGCCAGCAGCAGGACAGGGGGCTCAGATACGCAGTATTTT.

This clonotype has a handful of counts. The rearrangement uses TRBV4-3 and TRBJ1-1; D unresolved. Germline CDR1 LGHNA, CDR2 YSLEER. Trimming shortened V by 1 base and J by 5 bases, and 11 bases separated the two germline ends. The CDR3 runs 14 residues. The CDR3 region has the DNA TGCGCCAGCAGCCAAGGTCAACCGGGGACTGAAGCTTTCTTT. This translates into CASSQGQPGTEAFF.

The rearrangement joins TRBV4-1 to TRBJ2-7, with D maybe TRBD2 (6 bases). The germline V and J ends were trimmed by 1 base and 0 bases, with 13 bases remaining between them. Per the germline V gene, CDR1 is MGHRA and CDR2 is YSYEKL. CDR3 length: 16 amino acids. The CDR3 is CASSQGAGGLSYEQYF. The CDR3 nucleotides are TGCGCCAGCAGCCAAGGTGCAGGAGGGCTCTCCTACGAGCAGTACTTC.

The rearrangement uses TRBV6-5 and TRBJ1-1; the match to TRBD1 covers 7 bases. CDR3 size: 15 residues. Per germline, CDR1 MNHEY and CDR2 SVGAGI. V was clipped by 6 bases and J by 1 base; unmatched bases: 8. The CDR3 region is CASSRDSRQNTEAFF. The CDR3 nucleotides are TGTGCCAGCAGCCGGGACAGTAGGCAGAACACTGAAGCTTTCTTT.

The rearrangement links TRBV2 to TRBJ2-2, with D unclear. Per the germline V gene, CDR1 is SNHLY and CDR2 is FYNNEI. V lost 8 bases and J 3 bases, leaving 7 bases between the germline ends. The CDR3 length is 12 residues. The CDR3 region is CASGSDTGELFF. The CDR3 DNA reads TGTGCCAGCGGTTCGGACACCGGGGAGCTGTTTTTT.

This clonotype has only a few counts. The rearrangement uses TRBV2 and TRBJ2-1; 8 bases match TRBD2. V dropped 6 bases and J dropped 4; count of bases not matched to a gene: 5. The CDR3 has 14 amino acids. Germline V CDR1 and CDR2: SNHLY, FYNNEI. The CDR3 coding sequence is TGTGCCAGCAGACCGCGGGGGGCTTACAATGAGCAGTTCTTC. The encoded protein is CASRPRGAYNEQFF.

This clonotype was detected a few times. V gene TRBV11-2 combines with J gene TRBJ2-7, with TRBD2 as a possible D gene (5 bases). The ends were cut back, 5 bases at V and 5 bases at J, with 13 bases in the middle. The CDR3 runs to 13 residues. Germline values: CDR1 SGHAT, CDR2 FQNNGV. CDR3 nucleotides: TGTGCCAGCAGCCCCTATATGGGAGACGAGCAGTACGTC. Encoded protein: CASSPYMGDEQYV.

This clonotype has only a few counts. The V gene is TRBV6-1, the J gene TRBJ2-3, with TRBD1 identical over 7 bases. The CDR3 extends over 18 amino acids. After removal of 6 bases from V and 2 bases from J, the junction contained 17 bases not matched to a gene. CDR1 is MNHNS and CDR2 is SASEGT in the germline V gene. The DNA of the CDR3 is TGTGCCAGCAGACCCCGTCCGGGACAGATTTATGACACAGATACGCAGTATTTT. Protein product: CASRPRPGQIYDTDTQYF.

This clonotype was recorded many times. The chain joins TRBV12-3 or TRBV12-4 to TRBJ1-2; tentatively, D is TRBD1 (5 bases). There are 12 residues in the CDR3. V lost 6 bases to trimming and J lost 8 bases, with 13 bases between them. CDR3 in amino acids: CASRGQGPGYTF. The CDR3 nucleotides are TGTGCCAGCAGGGGCCAGGGCCCCGGCTACACCTTC.

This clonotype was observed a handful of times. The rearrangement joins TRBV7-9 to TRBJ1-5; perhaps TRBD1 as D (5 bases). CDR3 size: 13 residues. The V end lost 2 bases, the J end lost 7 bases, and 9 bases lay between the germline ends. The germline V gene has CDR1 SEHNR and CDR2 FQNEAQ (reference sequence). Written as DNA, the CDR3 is TGTGCCAGCAGCTTATCAGGGCACCAGCCCCAGCATTTT. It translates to CASSLSGHQPQHF.